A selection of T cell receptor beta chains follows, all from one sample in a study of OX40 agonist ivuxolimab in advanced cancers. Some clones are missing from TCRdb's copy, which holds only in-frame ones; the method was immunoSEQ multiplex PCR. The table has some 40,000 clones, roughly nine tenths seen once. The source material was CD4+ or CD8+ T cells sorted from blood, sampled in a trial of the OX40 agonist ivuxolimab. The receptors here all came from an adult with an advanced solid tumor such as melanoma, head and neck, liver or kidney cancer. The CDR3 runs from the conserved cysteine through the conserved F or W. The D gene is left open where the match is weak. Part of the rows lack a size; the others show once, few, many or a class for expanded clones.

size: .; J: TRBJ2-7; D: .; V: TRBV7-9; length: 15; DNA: TGTGCCAGCAGCTCCCCGGCCATGGGGAGTCGGGAGCAGTACTTC; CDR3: CASSSPAMGSREQYF
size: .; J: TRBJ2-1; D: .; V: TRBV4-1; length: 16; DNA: TGCGCCAGCAGCCAACAGGACGGTCGGTCGGACAATGAGCAGTTCTTC; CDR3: CASSQQDGRSDNEQFF
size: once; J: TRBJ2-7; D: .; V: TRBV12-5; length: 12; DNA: TGTGCTAGTGGTTTGGTACCGGGTGAGCAGTACTTC; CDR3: CASGLVPGEQYF
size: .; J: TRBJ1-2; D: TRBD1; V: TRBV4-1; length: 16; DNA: TGCGCCAGCAGCCAAGATACGGGACAGTTCAACTATGGCTACACCTTC; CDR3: CASSQDTGQFNYGYTF
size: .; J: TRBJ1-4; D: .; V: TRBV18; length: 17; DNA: TGTGCCAGCTCCGGGCAGGACGAAATTGCAACTAATGAAAAACTGTTTTTT; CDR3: CASSGQDEIATNEKLFF
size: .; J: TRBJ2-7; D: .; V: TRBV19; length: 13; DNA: TGTGCCAGTAGTTCCGGGCTTTTGTACGAGCAGTACTTC; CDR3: CASSSGLLYEQYF
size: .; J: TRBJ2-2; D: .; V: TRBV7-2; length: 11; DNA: TGTGCCAGCAGCTTTTGGGGGGAGCTGTTTTTT; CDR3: CASSFWGELFF
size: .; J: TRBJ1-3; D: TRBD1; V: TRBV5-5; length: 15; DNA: TGTGCCAGCAGCTTCGGGACAGTTTCTGGAAACACCATATATTTT; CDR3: CASSFGTVSGNTIYF
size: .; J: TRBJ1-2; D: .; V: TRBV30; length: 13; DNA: TGTGCCTGGAGTGTATCCAGGACCTATGGCTACACCTTC; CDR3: CAWSVSRTYGYTF
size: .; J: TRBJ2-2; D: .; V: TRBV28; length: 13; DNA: TGTGCCAGCAGTCCCTCAGGATCCGGGGAGCTGTTTTTT; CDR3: CASSPSGSGELFF
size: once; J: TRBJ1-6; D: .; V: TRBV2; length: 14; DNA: TGTGCCAGCAGTCCCCGGGATCTCAGATCACCCCTCCACTTT; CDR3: CASSPRDLRSPLHF
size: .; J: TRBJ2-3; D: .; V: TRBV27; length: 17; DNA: TGTGCCAGCAGTTTATGGGGTCCACGGGGGATCACAGATACGCAGTATTTT; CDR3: CASSLWGPRGITDTQYF
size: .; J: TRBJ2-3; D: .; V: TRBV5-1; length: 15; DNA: TGCGCCAGCAGCTGGGGCGACCTAATCACAGATACGCAGTATTTT; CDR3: CASSWGDLITDTQYF
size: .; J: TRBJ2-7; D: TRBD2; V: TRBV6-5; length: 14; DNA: TGTGCCAGCAGTCGGACTAGCGGGGCCTACGAGCAGTACTTC; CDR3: CASSRTSGAYEQYF
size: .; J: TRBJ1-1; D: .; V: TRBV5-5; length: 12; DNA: TGTGCCAGCAGCTTGAGTCACGTTGAAGCTTTCTTT; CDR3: CASSLSHVEAFF
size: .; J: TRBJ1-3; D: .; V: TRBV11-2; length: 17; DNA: TGTGCCAGCAGCTTCGACTACCGATCAGGGAGCGGAAACACCATATATTTT; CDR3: CASSFDYRSGSGNTIYF
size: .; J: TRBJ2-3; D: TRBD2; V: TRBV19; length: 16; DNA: TGTGCCAGTAGTGGGCGACTAGCGGGAGACGCAGATACGCAGTATTTT; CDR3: CASSGRLAGDADTQYF
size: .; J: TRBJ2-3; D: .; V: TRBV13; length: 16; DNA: TGTGCCAGCAGCTTGGGGTGGGGGAGCTCGACAGATACGCAGTATTTT; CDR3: CASSLGWGSSTDTQYF
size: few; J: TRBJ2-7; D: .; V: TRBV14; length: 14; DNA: TGTGCCAGCAGCCAAGTATATGGTCCCTACGAGCAGTACTTC; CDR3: CASSQVYGPYEQYF